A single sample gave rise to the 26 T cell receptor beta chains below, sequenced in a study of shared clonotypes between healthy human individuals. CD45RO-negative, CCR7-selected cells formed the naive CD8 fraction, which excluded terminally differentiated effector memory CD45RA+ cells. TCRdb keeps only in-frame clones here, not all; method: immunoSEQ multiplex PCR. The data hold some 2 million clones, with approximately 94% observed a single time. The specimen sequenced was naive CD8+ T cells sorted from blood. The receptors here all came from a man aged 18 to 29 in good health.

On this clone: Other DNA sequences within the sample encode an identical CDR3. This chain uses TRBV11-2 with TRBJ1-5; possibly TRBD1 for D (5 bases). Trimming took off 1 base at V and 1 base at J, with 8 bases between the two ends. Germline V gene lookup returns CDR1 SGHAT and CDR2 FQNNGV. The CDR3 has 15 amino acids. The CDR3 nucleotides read TGTGCCAGCAGCTTAGGGGGGTTCAGCAATCAGCCCCAGCATTTT. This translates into CASSLGGFSNQPQHF.

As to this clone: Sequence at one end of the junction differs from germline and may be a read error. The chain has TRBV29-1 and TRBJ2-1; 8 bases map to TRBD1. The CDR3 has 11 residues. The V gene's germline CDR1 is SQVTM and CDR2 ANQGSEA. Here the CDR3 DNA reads TGCAGCGTTACCACTCGGCAGGGGGCGATCTTC. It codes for CSVTTRQGAIF.

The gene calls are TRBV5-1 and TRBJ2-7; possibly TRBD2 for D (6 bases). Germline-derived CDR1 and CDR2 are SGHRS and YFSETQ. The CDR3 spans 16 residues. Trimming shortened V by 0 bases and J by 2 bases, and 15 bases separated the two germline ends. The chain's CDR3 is CASSLAEEGNPYEQYF. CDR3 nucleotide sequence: TGCGCCAGCAGCTTGGCCGAGGAGGGAAACCCCTACGAGCAGTACTTC.

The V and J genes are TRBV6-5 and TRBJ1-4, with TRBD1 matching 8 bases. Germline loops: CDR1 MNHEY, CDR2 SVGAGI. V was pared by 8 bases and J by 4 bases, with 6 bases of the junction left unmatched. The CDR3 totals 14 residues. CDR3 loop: CASRPDRDNEKLFF. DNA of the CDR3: TGTGCCAGCCGTCCGGACAGGGATAATGAAAAACTGTTTTTT.

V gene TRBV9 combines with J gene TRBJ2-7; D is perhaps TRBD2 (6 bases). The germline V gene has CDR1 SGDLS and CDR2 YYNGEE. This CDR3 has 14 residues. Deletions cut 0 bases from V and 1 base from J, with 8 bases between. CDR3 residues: CASSVEDYSYEQYF. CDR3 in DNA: TGTGCCAGCAGCGTAGAGGACTATTCCTACGAGCAGTACTTC.

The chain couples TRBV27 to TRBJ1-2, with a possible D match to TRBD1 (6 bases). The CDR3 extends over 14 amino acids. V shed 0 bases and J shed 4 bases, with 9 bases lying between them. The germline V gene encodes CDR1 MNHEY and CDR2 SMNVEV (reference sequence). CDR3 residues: CASSLSNRVYGYTF. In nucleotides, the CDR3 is TGTGCCAGCAGTTTATCGAACAGGGTCTATGGCTACACCTTC.

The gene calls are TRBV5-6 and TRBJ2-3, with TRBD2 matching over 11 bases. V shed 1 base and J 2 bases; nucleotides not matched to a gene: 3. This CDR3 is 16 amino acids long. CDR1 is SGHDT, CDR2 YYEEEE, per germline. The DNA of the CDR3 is TGTGCCAGCAGCTTGTTAGCGGGGGGGATCACAGATACGCAGTATTTT. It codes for CASSLLAGGITDTQYF.

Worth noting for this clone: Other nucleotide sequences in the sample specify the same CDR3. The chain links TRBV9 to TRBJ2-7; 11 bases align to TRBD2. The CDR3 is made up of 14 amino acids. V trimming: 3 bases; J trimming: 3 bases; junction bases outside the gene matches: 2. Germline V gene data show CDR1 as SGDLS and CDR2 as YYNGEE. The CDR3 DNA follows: TGTGCCAGCAGCGCAGGACTAGCGGGCTACGAGCAGTACTTC. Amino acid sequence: CASSAGLAGYEQYF.

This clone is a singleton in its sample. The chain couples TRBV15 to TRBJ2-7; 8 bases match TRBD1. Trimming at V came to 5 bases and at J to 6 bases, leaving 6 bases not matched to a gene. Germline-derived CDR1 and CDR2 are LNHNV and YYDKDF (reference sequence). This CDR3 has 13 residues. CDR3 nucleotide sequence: TGTGCCACCAGCGGATGGACAGGGCTCGAGCAGTACTTC. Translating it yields CATSGWTGLEQYF.

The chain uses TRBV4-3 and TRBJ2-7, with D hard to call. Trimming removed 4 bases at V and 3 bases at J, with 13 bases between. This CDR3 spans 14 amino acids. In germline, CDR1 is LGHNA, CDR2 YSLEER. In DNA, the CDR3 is TGCGCCAGCAGCCTTCACAAGTTCTACTACGAGCAGTACTTC. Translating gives CASSLHKFYYEQYF.

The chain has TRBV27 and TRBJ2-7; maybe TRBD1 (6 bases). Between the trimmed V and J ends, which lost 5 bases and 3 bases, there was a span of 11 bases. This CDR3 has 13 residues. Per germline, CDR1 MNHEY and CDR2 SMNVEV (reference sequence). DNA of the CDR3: TGTGCCAGCAGTACCTCGGACAGCTACGAGCAGTACTTC. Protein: CASSTSDSYEQYF.

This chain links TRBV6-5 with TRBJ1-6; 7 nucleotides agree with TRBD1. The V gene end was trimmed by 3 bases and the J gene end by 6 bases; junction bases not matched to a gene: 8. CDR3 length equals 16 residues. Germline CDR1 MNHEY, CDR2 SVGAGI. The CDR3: CASSYSEGAGNSPLHF. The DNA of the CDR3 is TGTGCCAGCAGTTATTCTGAGGGGGCCGGTAATTCACCCCTCCACTTT.

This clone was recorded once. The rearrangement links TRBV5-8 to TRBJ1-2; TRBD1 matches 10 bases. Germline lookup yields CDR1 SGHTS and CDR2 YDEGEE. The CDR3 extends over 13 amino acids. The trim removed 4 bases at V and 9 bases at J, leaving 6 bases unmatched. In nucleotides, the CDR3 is TGTGCCAGCAGCCAACCGGGACAGGGGAGCTACACCTTC. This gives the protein CASSQPGQGSYTF.

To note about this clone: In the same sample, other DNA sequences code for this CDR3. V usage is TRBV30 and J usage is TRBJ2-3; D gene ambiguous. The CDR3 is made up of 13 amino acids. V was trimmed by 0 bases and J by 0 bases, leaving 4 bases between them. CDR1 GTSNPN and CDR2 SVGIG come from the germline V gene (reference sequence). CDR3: CAWSVTSTDTQYF. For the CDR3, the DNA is TGTGCCTGGAGTGTCACTAGCACAGATACGCAGTATTTT.

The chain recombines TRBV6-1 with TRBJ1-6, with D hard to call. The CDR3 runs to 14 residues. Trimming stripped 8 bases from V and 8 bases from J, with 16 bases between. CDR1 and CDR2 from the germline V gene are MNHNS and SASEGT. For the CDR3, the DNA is TGTGCCAGCGTAGAGGTGCGGGGATATTCACCCCTCCACTTT. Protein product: CASVEVRGYSPLHF.

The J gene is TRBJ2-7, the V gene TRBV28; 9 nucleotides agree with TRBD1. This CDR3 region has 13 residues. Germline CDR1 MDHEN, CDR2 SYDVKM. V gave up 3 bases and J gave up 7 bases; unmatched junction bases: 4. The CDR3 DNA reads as TGTGCCAGCAGTTTCCCTGGGACAGGGGAGCAGTACTTC. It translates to CASSFPGTGEQYF. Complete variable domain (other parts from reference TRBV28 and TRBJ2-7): DVKVTQSSRYLVKRTGEKVFLECVQDMDHENMFWYRQDPGLGLRLIYFSYDVKMKEKGDIPEGYSVSREKKERFSLILESASTNQTSMYLCASSFPGTGEQYFGPGTRLTVT.

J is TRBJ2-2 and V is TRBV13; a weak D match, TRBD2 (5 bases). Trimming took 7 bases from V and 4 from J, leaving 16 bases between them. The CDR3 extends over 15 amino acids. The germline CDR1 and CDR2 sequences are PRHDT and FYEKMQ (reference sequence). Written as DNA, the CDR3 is TGTGCCAGCAACTCGTTCGGGGTGGGCACCGGGGAGCTGTTTTTT. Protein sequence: CASNSFGVGTGELFF.

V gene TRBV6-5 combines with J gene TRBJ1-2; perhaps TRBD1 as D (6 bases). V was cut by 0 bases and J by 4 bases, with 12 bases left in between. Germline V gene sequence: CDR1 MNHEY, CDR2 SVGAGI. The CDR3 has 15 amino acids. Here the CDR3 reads CASSYSPGELYGYTF. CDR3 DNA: TGTGCCAGCAGTTACTCACCAGGGGAACTCTATGGCTACACCTTC.

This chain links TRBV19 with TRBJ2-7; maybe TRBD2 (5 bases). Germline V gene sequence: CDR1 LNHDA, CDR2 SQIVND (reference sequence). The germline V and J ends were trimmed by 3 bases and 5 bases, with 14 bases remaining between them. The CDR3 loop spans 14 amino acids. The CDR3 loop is CASSMIPGTDEQYF. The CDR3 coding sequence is TGTGCCAGTAGTATGATCCCGGGAACCGACGAGCAGTACTTC.

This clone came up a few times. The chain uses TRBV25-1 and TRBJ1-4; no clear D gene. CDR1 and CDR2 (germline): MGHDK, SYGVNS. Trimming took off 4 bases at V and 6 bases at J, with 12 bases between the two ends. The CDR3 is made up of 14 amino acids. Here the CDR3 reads CASSARGGDEKLFF. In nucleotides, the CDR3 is TGTGCCAGCAGTGCCCGGGGTGGGGATGAAAAACTGTTTTTT.

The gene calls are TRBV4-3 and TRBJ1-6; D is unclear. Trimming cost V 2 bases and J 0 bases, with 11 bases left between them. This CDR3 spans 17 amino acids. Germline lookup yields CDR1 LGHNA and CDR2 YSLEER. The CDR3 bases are TGCGCCAGCAGCCAACTCCCCAAAGACTCCTATAATTCACCCCTCCACTTT. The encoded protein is CASSQLPKDSYNSPLHF.

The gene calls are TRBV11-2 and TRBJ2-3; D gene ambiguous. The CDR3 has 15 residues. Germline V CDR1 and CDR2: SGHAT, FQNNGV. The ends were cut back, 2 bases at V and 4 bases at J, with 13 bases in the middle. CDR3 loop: CASSLLASNPDTQYF. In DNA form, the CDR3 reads TGTGCCAGCAGCTTATTGGCCAGTAATCCAGATACGCAGTATTTT.

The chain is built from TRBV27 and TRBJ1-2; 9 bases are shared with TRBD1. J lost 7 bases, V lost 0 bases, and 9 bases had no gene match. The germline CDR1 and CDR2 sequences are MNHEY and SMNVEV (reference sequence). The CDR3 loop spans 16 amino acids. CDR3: CASSLSWTGEPLGYTF. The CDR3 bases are TGTGCCAGCAGTTTATCGTGGACAGGGGAGCCTCTTGGCTACACCTTC.

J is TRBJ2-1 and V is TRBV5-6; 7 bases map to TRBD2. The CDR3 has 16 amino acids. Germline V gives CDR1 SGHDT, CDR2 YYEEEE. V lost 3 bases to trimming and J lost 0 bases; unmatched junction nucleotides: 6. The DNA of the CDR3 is TGTGCCAGCAGCTCCTGGGGCGGGAGCTCCTACAATGAGCAGTTCTTC. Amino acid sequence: CASSSWGGSSYNEQFF. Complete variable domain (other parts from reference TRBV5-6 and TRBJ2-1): DAGVTQSPTHLIKTRGQQVTLRCSPKSGHDTVSWYQQALGQGPQFIFQYYEEEERQRGNFPDRFSGHQFPNYSSELNVNALLLGDSALYLCASSSWGGSSYNEQFFGPGTRLTVL.

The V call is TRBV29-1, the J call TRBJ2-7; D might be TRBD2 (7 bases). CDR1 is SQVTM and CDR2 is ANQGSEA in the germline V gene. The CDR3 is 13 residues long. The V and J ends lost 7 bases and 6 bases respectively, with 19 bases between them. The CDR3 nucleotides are TGCAGCGCCGAGGCGGGGGCCTCGTCCGAGCAGTACTTC. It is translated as CSAEAGASSEQYF.

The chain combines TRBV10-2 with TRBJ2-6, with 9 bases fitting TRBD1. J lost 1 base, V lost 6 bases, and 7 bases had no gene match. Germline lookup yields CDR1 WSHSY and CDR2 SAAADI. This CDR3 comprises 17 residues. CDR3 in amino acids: CASRRWDRESGANVLTF. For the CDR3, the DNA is TGCGCCAGCAGGAGGTGGGACAGGGAGTCTGGGGCCAACGTCCTGACTTTC.